This TCR beta chain is from a study of OX40 agonist ivuxolimab in advanced cancers. Here immunoSEQ multiplex PCR was the method, and the copy in TCRdb shows in-frame clones only, minus some. The sample has tens of thousands of clones, less than 90% seen once. The CDR3 contains 18 residues. The germline CDR1 and CDR2 sequences are SNHLY and FYNNEI. Germline trimming cut 3 bases from V and 0 bases from J; bases unmatched to any gene: 7. Specimen: CD4+ or CD8+ T cells sorted from blood, collected in a trial of the OX40 agonist ivuxolimab. The clonotype originates from an adult with an advanced solid tumor such as melanoma, head and neck, liver or kidney cancer. V and J are TRBV2 and TRBJ2-5; TRBD2 aligns across 13 bases. The CDR3: CASSDLVGLAGNQETQYF. Written as DNA, the CDR3 is TGTGCCAGCAGTGATTTGGTGGGACTAGCGGGGAACCAAGAGACCCAGTACTTC.